These 22 T cell receptor beta chains came from one sample sequenced in a study of identifying expanded T cells in peripheral blood. This table comes from immunoSEQ multiplex PCR, and its TCRdb copy is limited to in-frame clones, with some not included. The data show some 75,000 clones, around 90% seen once. Sequenced sample: blood. The source is a person between 18 and 75 years old in good health.

The chain uses TRBV5-6 and TRBJ2-5; D gene ambiguous. The CDR3 spans 14 residues. The germline CDR1 and CDR2 sequences are SGHDT and YYEEEE. V lost 2 bases and J 1 base, leaving 9 bases between the germline ends. In nucleotides, the CDR3 is TGTGCCAGCAGCTTAGGATATGTCCAAGAGACCCAGTACTTC. It yields the protein CASSLGYVQETQYF.

The V and J genes are TRBV5-4 and TRBJ2-2; perhaps D is TRBD1 or TRBD2 (5 bases each). The CDR3 loop spans 15 amino acids. V was cut by 5 bases and J by 6 bases, with 17 bases left in between. Germline V CDR1 and CDR2: SGHNT, YYREEE (reference sequence). CDR3 residues: CASSGGLGLAGELFF. In nucleotides, the CDR3 is TGTGCCAGCAGTGGGGGATTGGGGTTGGCCGGGGAGCTGTTTTTT.

Here the CDR3 DNA reads TGCGCCAGCAGCCAAGACCCGGACAGAGCCGGGGAGCTGTTTTTT. It codes for CASSQDPDRAGELFF. This chain joins TRBV4-1 and TRBJ2-2; D is possibly TRBD1 (6 bases). The V gene's germline CDR1 is MGHRA and CDR2 YSYEKL. CDR3 length: 15 amino acids. V was shortened by 0 bases and J by 6 bases, with 11 bases between the two germline ends.

The rearrangement links TRBV4-1 to TRBJ2-3; D unclear. Trimming pared 4 bases from V and 0 bases from J, leaving 11 bases between. In germline, CDR1 is MGHRA, CDR2 YSYEKL. The CDR3 has 15 amino acids. CDR3 sequence (DNA): TGCGCCAGCAGCCTCCGTTTGTCTAGCACAGATACGCAGTATTTT. Amino acids: CASSLRLSSTDTQYF.

The V and J genes are TRBV10-3 and TRBJ1-1; possibly TRBD1 for D (5 bases). CDR3 length: 13 amino acids. Trimming took 5 bases from V and 1 from J, leaving 8 bases between them. The germline V gene encodes CDR1 ENHRY and CDR2 SYGVKD. The CDR3 sequence is CAISLDRNTEAFF. In DNA, the CDR3 is TGTGCCATCAGTCTAGACAGGAACACTGAAGCTTTCTTT.

This clone was seen only once. V is TRBV6-5 and J is TRBJ1-1, with 10 bases lining up with TRBD1. The trim removed 1 base at V and 5 bases at J, leaving 7 bases unmatched. Looked up from germline, CDR1 is MNHEY and CDR2 is SVGAGI. This CDR3 contains 16 residues. The CDR3 is CASSYYPGQGLTEAFF. CDR3 bases: TGTGCCAGCAGTTACTATCCGGGACAGGGGTTGACTGAAGCTTTCTTT.

The chain couples TRBV7-2 to TRBJ2-5, with TRBD2 matching 8 bases. Trimming cost V 2 bases and J 3 bases; bases outside gene matches: 11. Germline V gene sequence: CDR1 SGHTA, CDR2 FQGNSA. The CDR3 is 17 amino acids. The CDR3 sequence: CASSLNWDPAGEETQYF. In nucleotides, the CDR3 is TGTGCCAGCAGCTTAAATTGGGACCCAGCGGGGGAAGAGACCCAGTACTTC.

The rearrangement links TRBV6-5 to TRBJ1-2; 7 bases line up with TRBD1. The germline gives CDR1 MNHEY, CDR2 SVGAGI. The V gene end was trimmed by 0 bases and the J gene end by 8 bases; junction bases not matched to a gene: 9. CDR3 length: 15 residues. This CDR3 reads CASSYSPTGVEGYTF. CDR3 bases: TGTGCCAGCAGTTACTCACCTACAGGGGTCGAAGGCTACACCTTC.

V usage is TRBV7-9 and J usage is TRBJ2-5, with a possible D match to TRBD2 (5 bases). CDR3 length: 15 amino acids. V lost 5 bases and J 0 bases, leaving 13 bases between the germline ends. Germline loops: CDR1 SEHNR, CDR2 FQNEAQ (reference sequence). DNA of the CDR3: TGTGCCAGCAGCCCCCCCTGGGGAGACCAAGAGACCCAGTACTTC. It translates to CASSPPWGDQETQYF.

The chain joins TRBV9 to TRBJ1-1; D gene uncertain. Germline lookup yields CDR1 SGDLS and CDR2 YYNGEE. V was cut by 0 bases and J by 1 base, with 7 bases left in between. The CDR3 spans 14 residues. The CDR3 spells CASSVGDWNTEAFF. The CDR3 DNA reads as TGTGCCAGCAGCGTAGGAGATTGGAACACTGAAGCTTTCTTT.

The chain couples TRBV6-4 to TRBJ1-1; the match to TRBD1 covers 8 bases. V shed 5 bases and J 4 bases; nucleotides not matched to a gene: 6. CDR1 is MRHNA, CDR2 SNTAGT, per germline. The CDR3 runs to 14 residues. Here the CDR3 DNA reads TGTGCCAGCAGTAACAGGGGGAGGGTCACTGAAGCTTTCTTT. Protein sequence: CASSNRGRVTEAFF.

V and J are TRBV18 and TRBJ1-5, with D perhaps matching TRBD1 (5 bases). Trimming stripped 5 bases from V and 3 bases from J, with 8 bases between. Germline V lookup: CDR1 KGHSH, CDR2 LQKENI. The CDR3 spans 13 residues. The DNA of the CDR3 is TGTGCCAGCTCAGAGGGACTCAATCAGCCCCAGCATTTT. Its protein product is CASSEGLNQPQHF.

V is TRBV5-1 and J is TRBJ1-1; 7 positions match TRBD1. The V gene's germline CDR1 is SGHRS and CDR2 YFSETQ. The ends lost 3 bases at V and 1 base at J; junction bases unmatched: 6. This CDR3 has 15 residues. CDR3 loop: CASSSRQGTNTEAFF. In nucleotides, the CDR3 is TGCGCCAGCAGCTCCAGACAGGGAACGAACACTGAAGCTTTCTTT.

V and J are TRBV7-2 and TRBJ2-3; 11 bases align to TRBD2. Germline-derived CDR1 and CDR2 are SGHTA and FQGNSA. The CDR3 totals 15 residues. Trimming took 5 bases from V and 5 from J; bases not matched to a gene: 6. CDR3 loop: CASSLLAGEIDTQYF. The CDR3, as DNA: TGTGCCAGCAGCCTACTAGCGGGAGAAATAGATACGCAGTATTTT.

Worth noting for this clone: Compared with germline, one end of the junction differs, possibly owing to a read error. This rearrangement joins TRBV7-7 to TRBJ2-1, with 9 bases that match TRBD2. There are 17 residues in the CDR3. The germline V gene encodes CDR1 SSHAT and CDR2 FNYEAQ (reference sequence). This CDR3 is CASSPGLAPDVYNEQFF. CDR3 nucleotides: TGTGCTAGCAGCCCGGGACTAGCCCCGGACGTCTACAATGAGCAGTTCTTC.

The CDR3 DNA reads TGTGCCAGCCGTCACACCTACACCGGGGAGCTGTTTTTT. The encoded protein is CASRHTYTGELFF. V usage is TRBV25-1 and J usage is TRBJ2-2; D ambiguous. V dropped 8 bases and J dropped 3 bases, with 10 bases sitting between them. Germline loops: CDR1 MGHDK, CDR2 SYGVNS. The CDR3 is 13 amino acids.

The V call is TRBV2, the J call TRBJ1-2, with TRBD1 identical over 8 bases. J was trimmed by 5 bases and V by 11 bases; bases with no gene match: 22. Germline V gives CDR1 SNHLY, CDR2 FYNNEI. The CDR3 length is 17 residues. CDR3 DNA: TGTGCCCTCCTGGGTGGGACAGGCCAAGCTGAGGGATATGGCTACACCTTC. It encodes CALLGGTGQAEGYGYTF.

The chain links TRBV5-1 to TRBJ1-2; 9 positions agree with TRBD1. The V and J ends lost 4 bases and 8 bases, in that order; junction bases with no gene match: 9. The germline CDR1 and CDR2 sequences are SGHRS and YFSETQ. The CDR3 extends over 14 amino acids. The CDR3 is CASSVYTGGGGYTF. In DNA form, the CDR3 reads TGCGCCAGCAGCGTTTATACAGGGGGCGGCGGCTACACCTTC.

The chain recombines TRBV9 with TRBJ2-7; 7 bases align to TRBD1. The CDR3 runs 12 residues. The V gene end was trimmed by 4 bases and the J gene end by 3 bases; junction bases not matched to a gene: 1. Per the germline V gene, CDR1 is SGDLS and CDR2 is YYNGEE. In DNA form, the CDR3 reads TGTGCCAGCAGCCCAGGGGGCTACGAGCAGTACTTC. It specifies CASSPGGYEQYF. The entire variable domain, with the rest obtained from reference TRBV9 and TRBJ2-7, is as follows: DSGVTQTPKHLITATGQRVTLRCSPRSGDLSVYWYQQSLDQGLQFLIQYYNGEERAKGNILERFSAQQFPDLHSELNLSSLELGDSALYFCASSPGGYEQYFGPGTRLTVT.

This rearrangement joins TRBV9 to TRBJ1-4; 7 bases match TRBD1. The length of the CDR3 is 17 residues. The J segment lost 5 bases and the V segment lost 0 bases, leaving 10 bases of the junction unmatched. CDR1 SGDLS and CDR2 YYNGEE come from the germline V gene. For the CDR3, the DNA is TGTGCCAGCAGCGTAGGTCACGGGGGACAGACAAATGAAAAACTGTTTTTT. This translates into CASSVGHGGQTNEKLFF.

This chain links TRBV7-8 with TRBJ2-2; D possibly corresponds to TRBD1 (6 bases). The CDR3 loop spans 16 amino acids. V was trimmed by 2 bases and J by 6 bases, leaving 16 bases between them. Germline CDR1 reads SGHVS; CDR2 reads FQNEAQ. The CDR3 DNA sequence: TGTGCCAGCAGCTTAACAGACCCCACAGGGCCCGGGGAGCTGTTTTTT. Translated: CASSLTDPTGPGELFF.

The genes are TRBV5-1 and TRBJ1-5; no clear D gene. The CDR3 loop spans 13 amino acids. The V end was cut by 1 base, the J end by 4 bases, with 6 bases between. Germline V gene lookup returns CDR1 SGHRS and CDR2 YFSETQ. The CDR3 DNA reads TGCGCCAGCAGCTTGATACCTAATCAGCCCCAGCATTTT. Its translation: CASSLIPNQPQHF.